Listed below are T cell receptor beta chains from one sample, sequenced in a study of blood T cell repertoires in COVID-19. TCRdb's table, derived via immunoSEQ multiplex PCR, lists solely in-frame clones and lacks some. The sample records about 15,000 clones, around 70% being singletons. Material for sequencing was peripheral blood. The receptors stem from a man aged 55 to 70 with acute or convalescent COVID-19. Each CDR3 is given with its conserved first and last residue. Each record gives: CDR3 protein, CDR3 DNA, D gene, clone size, V gene, J gene. The D gene is left open where the match is weak. Clone sizes are given selectively: once, few, many, or a class where the clone is expanded.

CDR3 protein: CASSIAQTGVTEAFF
CDR3 DNA: TGTGCCAGTAGTATAGCTCAGACAGGGGTGACTGAAGCTTTCTTT
D gene: TRBD1
clone size: few
V gene: TRBV19
J gene: TRBJ1-1

CDR3 protein: CASSIGQGGGYTF
CDR3 DNA: TGTGCCAGTAGTATCGGACAGGGGGGAGGCTACACCTTC
D gene: TRBD1
clone size: .
V gene: TRBV19
J gene: TRBJ1-2

CDR3 protein: CASSPPPGLAGGPDTQYF
CDR3 DNA: TGTGCCAGCAGCCCCCCCCCGGGACTAGCGGGAGGGCCAGATACGCAGTATTTT
D gene: TRBD2
clone size: .
V gene: TRBV7-9
J gene: TRBJ2-3

CDR3 protein: CASSDSSYGYTF
CDR3 DNA: TGTGCCAGCAGCGACAGCTCCTATGGCTACACCTTC
D gene: .
clone size: few
V gene: TRBV6-5
J gene: TRBJ1-2

CDR3 protein: CASRTGGRNQPQHF
CDR3 DNA: TGTGCCAGCAGGACAGGTGGTCGCAATCAGCCCCAGCATTTT
D gene: .
clone size: .
V gene: TRBV27
J gene: TRBJ1-5

CDR3 protein: CASSPWTADYGHTF
CDR3 DNA: TGTGCCAGCAGCCCCTGGACAGCAGACTATGGCCACACCTTC
D gene: .
clone size: .
V gene: TRBV7-2
J gene: TRBJ1-2

CDR3 protein: CASSPDQGAVNTEAFF
CDR3 DNA: TGCGCCAGCAGCCCTGATCAGGGGGCGGTGAACACTGAAGCTTTCTTT
D gene: TRBD1
clone size: few
V gene: TRBV5-1
J gene: TRBJ1-1

CDR3 protein: CASSKNRGYEQYF
CDR3 DNA: TGTGCCAGTAGTAAAAACAGGGGCTACGAGCAGTACTTC
D gene: TRBD1
clone size: .
V gene: TRBV19
J gene: TRBJ2-7

CDR3 protein: CASSRDSTNTEAFF
CDR3 DNA: TGTGCCAGCAGCCGGGACAGTACGAACACTGAAGCTTTCTTT
D gene: TRBD1
clone size: .
V gene: TRBV11-3
J gene: TRBJ1-1

CDR3 protein: CASSLGDNPGNEKLFF
CDR3 DNA: TGTGCCAGCAGCTTAGGGGACAACCCGGGTAATGAAAAACTGTTTTTT
D gene: .
clone size: .
V gene: TRBV7-8
J gene: TRBJ1-4

CDR3 protein: CSVTGFHTGELFF
CDR3 DNA: TGCAGCGTCACTGGTTTCCACACCGGGGAGCTGTTTTTT
D gene: .
clone size: .
V gene: TRBV29-1
J gene: TRBJ2-2

CDR3 protein: CASSLGPYGDEQFF
CDR3 DNA: TGTGCCAGCAGCTTAGGCCCCTACGGAGATGAGCAGTTCTTC
D gene: .
clone size: .
V gene: TRBV5-6
J gene: TRBJ2-1

CDR3 protein: CASSQVAAGAQYF
CDR3 DNA: TGTGCCAGCAGCCAAGTCGCGGCGGGGGCGCAGTATTTT
D gene: TRBD2
clone size: .
V gene: TRBV3-1/TRBV3-2
J gene: TRBJ2-3

CDR3 protein: CASSYSFNEQFF
CDR3 DNA: TGTGCCAGCAGTTACTCCTTTAATGAGCAGTTCTTC
D gene: .
clone size: .
V gene: TRBV6-6
J gene: TRBJ2-1

CDR3 protein: CASSQGLSYNEQFF
CDR3 DNA: TGTGCCAGCAGCCAGGGACTATCCTACAATGAGCAGTTCTTC
D gene: TRBD2
clone size: once
V gene: TRBV5-8
J gene: TRBJ2-1

CDR3 protein: CASSYSLNSPLHF
CDR3 DNA: TGTGCCAGCAGTTACTCGTTAAATTCACCCCTCCACTTT
D gene: .
clone size: .
V gene: TRBV6-5
J gene: TRBJ1-6

CDR3 protein: CASSLGGGQVAGYTF
CDR3 DNA: TGTGCCAGCAGCTTAGGGGGAGGGCAGGTTGCCGGCTACACCTTC
D gene: .
clone size: .
V gene: TRBV7-8
J gene: TRBJ1-2

CDR3 protein: CASSPGGGTVNEKLFF
CDR3 DNA: TGTGCCAGCAGCCCGGGCGGGGGGACGGTTAATGAAAAACTGTTTTTT
D gene: .
clone size: few
V gene: TRBV5-4
J gene: TRBJ1-4

CDR3 protein: CASSLTTVHNSPLHF
CDR3 DNA: TGTGCCAGCAGCTTGACGACAGTCCATAATTCACCCCTCCACTTT
D gene: .
clone size: .
V gene: TRBV7-2
J gene: TRBJ1-6

CDR3 protein: CASSLGTILSNQPQHF
CDR3 DNA: TGTGCCAGCAGCCTTGGGACAATCTTGAGCAATCAGCCCCAGCATTTT
D gene: .
clone size: .
V gene: TRBV7-2
J gene: TRBJ1-5

CDR3 protein: CASSILPGQGARTQYF
CDR3 DNA: TGTGCCAGTAGTATCTTACCGGGACAGGGGGCGCGGACCCAGTACTTC
D gene: TRBD1
clone size: .
V gene: TRBV19
J gene: TRBJ2-5

CDR3 protein: CASSEQGNLVKPQHF
CDR3 DNA: TGTGCCAGCAGTGAACAGGGTAATTTGGTGAAGCCCCAGCATTTT
D gene: .
clone size: .
V gene: TRBV27
J gene: TRBJ1-5

CDR3 protein: CASSQAGRADTQYF
CDR3 DNA: TGCGCCAGCAGCCAAGCGGGGAGGGCAGATACGCAGTATTTT
D gene: TRBD2
clone size: .
V gene: TRBV4-1
J gene: TRBJ2-3

CDR3 protein: CASSPRLAGNTGELFF
CDR3 DNA: TGCGCCAGCAGCCCCAGACTAGCGGGGAACACCGGGGAGCTGTTTTTT
D gene: TRBD2
clone size: .
V gene: TRBV5-1
J gene: TRBJ2-2

CDR3 protein: CASSTSSNQPQHF
CDR3 DNA: TGTGCCAGCAGTACTAGTAGCAATCAGCCCCAGCATTTT
D gene: .
clone size: .
V gene: TRBV6-5
J gene: TRBJ1-5

CDR3 protein: CASSDRGGGTDTQYF
CDR3 DNA: TGTGCCAGCAGTGATCGGGGGGGCGGCACAGATACGCAGTATTTT
D gene: TRBD2
clone size: .
V gene: TRBV6-1
J gene: TRBJ2-3

CDR3 protein: CASGFYNEQFF
CDR3 DNA: TGTGCCTCGGGGTTCTACAATGAGCAGTTCTTC
D gene: .
clone size: .
V gene: TRBV7-9
J gene: TRBJ2-1

CDR3 protein: CASRIRDTFSYEQYF
CDR3 DNA: TGCGCCAGCAGAATCCGGGACACTTTCTCCTACGAGCAGTACTTC
D gene: .
clone size: .
V gene: TRBV5-1
J gene: TRBJ2-7

CDR3 protein: CASRSLAGKDNEQFF
CDR3 DNA: TGCGCCAGCAGGTCCCTAGCGGGAAAGGACAATGAGCAGTTCTTC
D gene: TRBD2
clone size: .
V gene: TRBV10-2
J gene: TRBJ2-1

CDR3 protein: CASRRNRGNTGELFF
CDR3 DNA: TGTGCCAGCAGGAGAAACAGGGGAAACACCGGGGAGCTGTTTTTT
D gene: TRBD1
clone size: .
V gene: TRBV2
J gene: TRBJ2-2

CDR3 protein: CASTPGQGAGELFF
CDR3 DNA: TGTGCCAGTACCCCGGGACAGGGGGCCGGGGAGCTGTTTTTT
D gene: TRBD1
clone size: .
V gene: TRBV19
J gene: TRBJ2-2

CDR3 protein: CASSYSTWFSGYTF
CDR3 DNA: TGTGCCAGCAGTTACTCGACTTGGTTCTCTGGCTACACCTTC
D gene: .
clone size: .
V gene: TRBV6-5
J gene: TRBJ1-2

CDR3 protein: CASTGGGGNQPQHF
CDR3 DNA: TGTGCCAGCACAGGGGGAGGGGGCAATCAGCCCCAGCATTTT
D gene: TRBD1
clone size: .
V gene: TRBV19
J gene: TRBJ1-5

CDR3 protein: CASSPPPGGNEQFF
CDR3 DNA: TGTGCCAGCTCACCACCACCGGGGGGCAATGAGCAGTTCTTC
D gene: TRBD2
clone size: .
V gene: TRBV18
J gene: TRBJ2-1

CDR3 protein: CSASMESSGSEAFF
CDR3 DNA: TGCAGTGCTAGTATGGAGAGTAGTGGATCTGAAGCTTTCTTT
D gene: .
clone size: few
V gene: TRBV20-1
J gene: TRBJ1-1

CDR3 protein: CASSPGSLDNQPQHF
CDR3 DNA: TGTGCCAGTAGCCCCGGGTCCCTGGACAATCAGCCCCAGCATTTT
D gene: .
clone size: .
V gene: TRBV19
J gene: TRBJ1-5

CDR3 protein: CASSQGAGTITGNTIYF
CDR3 DNA: TGCGCCAGCAGCCAAGGAGCCGGGACAATTACTGGAAACACCATATATTTT
D gene: .
clone size: .
V gene: TRBV4-1
J gene: TRBJ1-3

CDR3 protein: CASSQAGQGVGYTF
CDR3 DNA: TGCGCCAGCAGCCAAGCAGGACAGGGCGTAGGCTACACCTTC
D gene: TRBD1
clone size: .
V gene: TRBV4-1
J gene: TRBJ1-2

CDR3 protein: CATRTGAQETQYF
CDR3 DNA: TGTGCCACCAGGACAGGGGCCCAAGAGACCCAGTACTTC
D gene: TRBD1
clone size: .
V gene: TRBV10-3
J gene: TRBJ2-5

CDR3 protein: CASSQPTSGTTDTQYF
CDR3 DNA: TGCGCCAGCAGCCAACCCACTAGCGGAACCACAGATACGCAGTATTTT
D gene: TRBD2
clone size: .
V gene: TRBV4-1
J gene: TRBJ2-3

CDR3 protein: CASSWWERPDTQYF
CDR3 DNA: TGTGCCAGCAGTTGGTGGGAGCGCCCAGATACGCAGTATTTT
D gene: .
clone size: medium-sized
V gene: TRBV27
J gene: TRBJ2-3

CDR3 protein: CASSDRAFYGYTF
CDR3 DNA: TGTGCCAGCAGTGACAGGGCTTTCTATGGCTACACCTTC
D gene: .
clone size: few
V gene: TRBV6-1
J gene: TRBJ1-2

CDR3 protein: CASTGQPSYEQYF
CDR3 DNA: TGTGCCAGCACAGGACAACCATCTTACGAGCAGTACTTC
D gene: .
clone size: .
V gene: TRBV25-1
J gene: TRBJ2-7

CDR3 protein: CASSSDGKGEAFF
CDR3 DNA: TGCGCCAGCAGCTCGGACGGGAAAGGTGAAGCTTTCTTT
D gene: .
clone size: few
V gene: TRBV5-1
J gene: TRBJ1-1

CDR3 protein: CASSPGIGQNYGYTF
CDR3 DNA: TGTGCCAGCAGCCCCGGGATCGGACAGAACTATGGCTACACCTTC
D gene: .
clone size: .
V gene: TRBV7-3
J gene: TRBJ1-2

CDR3 protein: CASSWRERTDTQYF
CDR3 DNA: TGTGCCAGCAGTTGGCGGGAACGCACAGATACGCAGTATTTT
D gene: .
clone size: once
V gene: TRBV6-2/TRBV6-3
J gene: TRBJ2-3

CDR3 protein: CASSSKGRSDSPLHF
CDR3 DNA: TGTGCCAGCAGCTCGAAGGGGAGGTCGGATTCACCCCTCCACTTT
D gene: .
clone size: medium-sized
V gene: TRBV7-9
J gene: TRBJ1-6

CDR3 protein: CASSPTSGRANNEQFF
CDR3 DNA: TGTGCCAGCTCACCTACTAGCGGGAGGGCTAACAATGAGCAGTTCTTC
D gene: TRBD2
clone size: .
V gene: TRBV18
J gene: TRBJ2-1

CDR3 protein: CASSYQGLVNTEAFF
CDR3 DNA: TGTGCCAGCAGCTACCAGGGGCTTGTGAACACTGAAGCTTTCTTT
D gene: .
clone size: .
V gene: TRBV5-5
J gene: TRBJ1-1

CDR3 protein: CSDWRPNNSPLHF
CDR3 DNA: TGCAGCGACTGGAGGCCGAATAATTCACCCCTCCACTTT
D gene: .
clone size: once
V gene: TRBV29-1
J gene: TRBJ1-6

CDR3 protein: CASSSTGPYEQYF
CDR3 DNA: TGTGCCAGCAGCTCGACAGGCCCCTACGAGCAGTACTTC
D gene: .
clone size: few
V gene: TRBV7-9
J gene: TRBJ2-7

CDR3 protein: CASSVLGGQVKNSPLHF
CDR3 DNA: TGTGCCAGCAGTGTTCTTGGGGGACAGGTGAAGAATTCACCCCTCCACTTT
D gene: TRBD1
clone size: .
V gene: TRBV6-1
J gene: TRBJ1-6

CDR3 protein: CASSLQGSMDQPQHF
CDR3 DNA: TGTGCCAGCAGCTTACAGGGTAGTATGGATCAGCCCCAGCATTTT
D gene: .
clone size: .
V gene: TRBV7-9
J gene: TRBJ1-5

CDR3 protein: CASSSGTGAEKLFF
CDR3 DNA: TGCGCCAGCAGTTCCGGGACAGGGGCTGAAAAACTGTTTTTT
D gene: TRBD1
clone size: .
V gene: TRBV5-1
J gene: TRBJ1-4

CDR3 protein: CASSPLAGGAYNEQFF
CDR3 DNA: TGTGCCAGCAGTCCACTAGCGGGAGGGGCCTACAATGAGCAGTTCTTC
D gene: TRBD2
clone size: .
V gene: TRBV6-2/TRBV6-3
J gene: TRBJ2-1

CDR3 protein: CAGNRGLVEKLFF
CDR3 DNA: TGTGCCGGCAACAGGGGGCTGGTTGAAAAACTGTTTTTT
D gene: TRBD1
clone size: .
V gene: TRBV30
J gene: TRBJ1-4

CDR3 protein: CASSYDRVSEQYF
CDR3 DNA: TGTGCCAGCAGCTACGACAGGGTTAGCGAGCAGTACTTC
D gene: TRBD1
clone size: .
V gene: TRBV11-1
J gene: TRBJ2-7